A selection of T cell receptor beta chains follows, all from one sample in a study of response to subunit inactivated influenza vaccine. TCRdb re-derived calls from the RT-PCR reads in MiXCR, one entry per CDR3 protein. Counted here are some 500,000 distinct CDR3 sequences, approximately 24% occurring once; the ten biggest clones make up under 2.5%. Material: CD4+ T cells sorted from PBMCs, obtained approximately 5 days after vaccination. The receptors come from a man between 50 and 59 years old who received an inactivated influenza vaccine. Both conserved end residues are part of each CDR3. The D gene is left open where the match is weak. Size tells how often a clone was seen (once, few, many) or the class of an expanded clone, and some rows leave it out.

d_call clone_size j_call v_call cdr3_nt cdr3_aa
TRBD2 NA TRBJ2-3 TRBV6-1 TGTGCCAGCAGGGGACTAGCAGCCGACACGCAGTATTTT CASRGLAADTQYF
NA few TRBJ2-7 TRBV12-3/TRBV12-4 TGTGCCAGCAGTTTCCGGGACAACACCTACGAGCAGTACTTC CASSFRDNTYEQYF
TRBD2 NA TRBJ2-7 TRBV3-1 TGTGCCAGCAGCCAATCTAGCGGGATGCGAAACGAGCAGTACTTC CASSQSSGMRNEQYF
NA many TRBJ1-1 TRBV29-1 TGCAGCGTTCCTGGGGGACGGGCTGTAAACACTGAAGCTTTCTTT CSVPGGRAVNTEAFF
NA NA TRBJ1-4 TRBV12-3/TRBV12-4 TGTGCCAGCAGTGAGACACCCAACAAACTGTTTTTT CASSETPNKLFF
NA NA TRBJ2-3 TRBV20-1 TGCAGTGTACAAGCGCCCTTGACAGATACGCAGTATTTT CSVQAPLTDTQYF
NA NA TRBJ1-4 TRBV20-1 TGCAGTGCTAGGGGGGCAGTCAATGAAAAACTGTTTTTT CSARGAVNEKLFF
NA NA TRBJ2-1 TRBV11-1 TGTGCCAGCAGCTTAGCTAGCGTACGAAGCTCCTACAATGAGCAGTTCTTC CASSLASVRSSYNEQFF
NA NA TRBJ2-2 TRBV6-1 TGTGCCAGCGGGAGGTCCCGCACCGGGGAGCTGTTTTTT CASGRSRTGELFF
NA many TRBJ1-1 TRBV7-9 TGTGCCTCCATTGCTTATATAGGTCAAAAGAACACTGAAGCTTTCTTT CASIAYIGQKNTEAFF
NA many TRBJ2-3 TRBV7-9 TGTGCCAGCAGCTTACAGGCCACCACAGATACGCAGTATTTT CASSLQATTDTQYF
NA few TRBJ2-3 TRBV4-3 TGCGCCAGCAGCCAAGATCTAGGAACCACCGCTAGCACAGATACGCAGTATTTT CASSQDLGTTASTDTQYF
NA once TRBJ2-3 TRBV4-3 TGCGCCAGCAGCCAAGGGAGGACCACTACGCAGTATTTT CASSQGRTTTQYF
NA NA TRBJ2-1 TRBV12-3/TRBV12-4 TGTGCCAGCAGTTTTGATTTGAGCAACTCCTACAATGAGCAGTTCTTC CASSFDLSNSYNEQFF
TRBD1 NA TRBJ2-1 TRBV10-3 TGTGCCATCAGCGCGGGACAGGGTTACAATGAGCAGTTCTTC CAISAGQGYNEQFF
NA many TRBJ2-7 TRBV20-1 TGCAGGGGTTCCGGGAGCTCCTACGAGCAGTACTTC CRGSGSSYEQYF
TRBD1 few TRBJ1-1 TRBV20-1 TGCAGTGCGGAACAGGGGGCCCGGAACACTGAAGCTTTCTTT CSAEQGARNTEAFF
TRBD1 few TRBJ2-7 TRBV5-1 TGCGCCAGCAGCTGGGGGACCTGGACAGGCTCCTACGAGCAGTACTTC CASSWGTWTGSYEQYF
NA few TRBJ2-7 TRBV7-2 TGTGCCAGCAGCCTCTACAGGGCCACTTCCTACGAGCAGTACTTC CASSLYRATSYEQYF
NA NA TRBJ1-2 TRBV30 TGTGCCTGGAGTTCAGGTTACTATGGCTACACCTTC CAWSSGYYGYTF
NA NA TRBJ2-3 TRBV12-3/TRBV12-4 TGTGCCAGCAGTCCACTGACGTCACCAGATACGCAGTATTTT CASSPLTSPDTQYF
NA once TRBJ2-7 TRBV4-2 TGTGCCAGCAGCCAGACTACAACCACCTACGAGCAGTACTTC CASSQTTTTYEQYF
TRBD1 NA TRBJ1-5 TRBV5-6 TGTGCCAGCAGCTTGGGATTCAGGGGGCTAGATCAGCCCCAGCATTTT CASSLGFRGLDQPQHF
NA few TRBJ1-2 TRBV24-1 TGTGCCACCAGTGATTTCGGGGGGTCTGGCTACACCTTC CATSDFGGSGYTF
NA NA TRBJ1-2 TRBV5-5 TGTGCCAGCAGCTCCCAGGGAGGTAGCCAGTATGGCTACACCTTC CASSSQGGSQYGYTF
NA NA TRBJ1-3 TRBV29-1 TGCAGCGCGAGGGACAATGGAAACACCATATATTTT CSARDNGNTIYF
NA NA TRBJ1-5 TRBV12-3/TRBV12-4 TGTGCCAGCAGTCAACAGGGCACCAATCAGCCCCAGCATTTT CASSQQGTNQPQHF
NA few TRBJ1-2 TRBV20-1 TGCAGTGCTGGCAGGGGCATCGGCGATGGCTACACCTTC CSAGRGIGDGYTF
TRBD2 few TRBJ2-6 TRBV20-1 TGCAGTGCTAGAGGTCGCCAAGCGGGGGTATCTGGGGCCAACGTCCTGACTTTC CSARGRQAGVSGANVLTF
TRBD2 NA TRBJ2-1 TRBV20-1 TGCAGTGCCCTAAGCGGGGGGGCCTTGATCAATGAGCAGTTCTTC CSALSGGALINEQFF
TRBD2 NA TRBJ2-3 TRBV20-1 TGCAGTGCTAGAGCGGGAGGGGTAGATACGCAGTATTTT CSARAGGVDTQYF
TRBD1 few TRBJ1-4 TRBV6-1 TGTGCCAGCAACGGGCACAGGGGCCCAACTAATGAAAAACTGTTTTTT CASNGHRGPTNEKLFF
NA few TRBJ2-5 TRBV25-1 TGTGCCAGCAGTGAACCGGGGGGCACGGAGACCCAGTACTTC CASSEPGGTETQYF
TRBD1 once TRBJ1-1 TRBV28 TGTGCCAGCAGAGACGGACAGGGGGCGCGCACTGAAGCTTTCTTT CASRDGQGARTEAFF
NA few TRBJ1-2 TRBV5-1 TGCGCCAGCAGCTTGGGCGGGGTATTCGGTGACTACACCTTC CASSLGGVFGDYTF
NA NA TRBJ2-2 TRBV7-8 TGTGCCAGCACCCGGAGGAGGGTCGGGAGTGCCCCCGGGGAGCTGTTTTTT CASTRRRVGSAPGELFF
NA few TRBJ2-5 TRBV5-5 TGTGCCAGCAGCTTAACGGGCAGCCCGGCGGAGACCCAGTACTTC CASSLTGSPAETQYF
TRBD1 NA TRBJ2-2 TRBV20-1 TGCAGTGCATGGGACAGGGCCACCGGGGAGCTGTTTTTT CSAWDRATGELFF